This TCR beta chain comes out of a study of blood T cell repertoires in COVID-19. Study background: Acute-phase and convalescent COVID-19 samples originated in the United States, Italy and Spain. Sources were T cells, B-cell-depleted T cells, or PBMCs; the material itself was cDNA or gDNA.

Original data processing: Researchers report that nucleated cell counts were estimated from reference gene primer amplification. Generated by immunoSEQ multiplex PCR, the TCRdb table keeps only in-frame clones and is missing some. V and J calls and clone size are copied from that table; D and trimming were computed from the DNA. The sample has more than 90,000 clones; 85% are singletons. This CDR3 is 13 amino acids long. V was trimmed by 6 bases and J by 6 bases, leaving 14 bases between them. This clonotype was obtained from a man older than 75 with acute or convalescent COVID-19. The V gene is TRBV12-3 or TRBV12-4, the J gene TRBJ1-1; maybe TRBD1 (6 bases). The sample was peripheral blood. CDR3 sequence (DNA): TGTGCCAGCAGCAGGGGTTACGAATCTGAAGCTTTCTTT. Protein product: CASSRGYESEAFF.